The source of this T cell receptor beta chain is a study of blood T cell repertoires in COVID-19. Overall study context: Spain, Italy and the United States supplied samples that represented acute and convalescent COVID-19. In each case, the material was cDNA or gDNA derived from T cells, B-cell-depleted T cells, or PBMCs.

Followed over time, Seattle patients had been enrolled while infection was active. As handled by the study authors: The assay estimated nucleated cells by amplifying reference gene primers. TCRdb's table, derived via immunoSEQ multiplex PCR, lists solely in-frame clones and lacks some. Clone size and the V and J calls come from that table; the DNA yielded D and trimming. Of about 290,000 clones listed, over 85% are singletons. This clonotype originated in a woman aged 25-40 years with COVID-19, enrolled during active disease. Sequenced input: peripheral blood.

This chain's CDR3 is CASSLRGFHNEQFF. Here the CDR3 DNA reads TGTGCCAGCAGTTTAAGGGGTTTTCACAATGAGCAGTTCTTC. J is TRBJ2-1 and V is TRBV28; D is possibly TRBD1 (5 bases). Germline CDR1 is MDHEN and CDR2 is SYDVKM. CDR3 length equals 14 residues. Trimming shortened V by 2 bases and J by 5 bases, and 10 bases separated the two germline ends.